This entry lists 11 T cell receptor beta chains sequenced from one sample in a study of molecular identifiers for immune sequencing clone quantification. MiXCR was run by TCRdb on the PCR reads, yielding one entry per CDR3 protein. The data show some 89,000 distinct CDR3 sequences, with around 24% seen just once and roughly 1% held by the top ten. The sequenced material came from naive CD8+ T cells from blood, with Jurkat cell RNA spiked in. Subset described: FACS-sorted CD8+CD4-CCR7+CD45RA+ naive T cells. All receptors come from a human donor in good health. Some libraries in this study had Jurkat cell RNA spiked in.

This clonotype was counted many times. The chain combines TRBV20-1 with TRBJ2-7; TRBD2 matches 10 bases. With V trimmed by 3 bases and J by 4 bases, 9 bases remained unmatched. The CDR3 spans 15 residues. CDR1 DFQATT and CDR2 SNEGSKA come from the germline V gene (reference sequence). CDR3 loop: CSARPSGGAVYEQYF. The CDR3 nucleotides are TGCAGTGCTAGGCCCAGCGGGGGGGCCGTGTACGAGCAGTACTTC.

There are many counts of this clonotype. The rearrangement uses TRBV20-1 and TRBJ2-3, with a possible D match to TRBD1 (6 bases). Germline V lookup: CDR1 DFQATT, CDR2 SNEGSKA (reference sequence). Between the trimmed V and J ends, which lost 6 bases and 0 bases, there was a span of 16 bases. The CDR3 has 15 residues. The CDR3 nucleotides are TGCAGTGCCTCCAAAGTGGGGGCGAGCACAGATACGCAGTATTTT. The encoded protein is CSASKVGASTDTQYF.

The CDR3, as DNA: TGTGCCACCAGTGAACCAGGACCCGGAAGCAAAGAGACCCAGTACTTC. Amino acid sequence: CATSEPGPGSKETQYF. The chain employs TRBV24-1 and TRBJ2-5; D is undetermined. CDR3 size: 16 residues. V lost 4 bases, J lost 3 bases, and 17 bases lay in between. In germline, CDR1 is KGHDR, CDR2 SFDVKD.

This clonotype was picked up many times. This rearrangement joins TRBV7-9 to TRBJ1-4; 7 nucleotides match TRBD1. The CDR3 contains 15 residues. V gave up 5 bases and J gave up 5 bases; unmatched junction bases: 8. CDR1 and CDR2 (germline): SEHNR, FQNEAQ (reference sequence). CDR3 in DNA: TGTGCCAGCAGCGGGAACCGGGACAGAAATGAAAAACTGTTTTTT. It encodes CASSGNRDRNEKLFF.

On this clonotype itself: A much larger clone sits a single nucleotide away, making a read error possible. V and J are TRBV9 and TRBJ2-7; perhaps D is TRBD1 or TRBD2 (5 bases each). This CDR3 region has 13 residues. The V end was cut by 2 bases, the J end by 6 bases, with 12 bases between. In germline, CDR1 is SGDLS, CDR2 YYNGEE. The CDR3 protein is CASSVGAGTEQYF. Here the CDR3 DNA reads TGTGCCAGCAGCGTGGGCGCAGGGACCGAGCAGTACTTC.

The CDR3 here is CASSQDTGLAGFEQFF. CDR3 nucleotides: TGTGCCAGCAGCCAAGATACGGGACTAGCGGGATTTGAGCAGTTCTTC. The rearrangement links TRBV14 to TRBJ2-1; 13 positions match TRBD2. J lost 9 bases, V lost 0 bases, and 5 bases had no gene match. Germline V gene lookup returns CDR1 SGHDN and CDR2 FVKESK. The length of the CDR3 is 16 residues.

The rearrangement uses TRBV12-3 or TRBV12-4 and TRBJ2-3, with D possibly TRBD1 on 5 matching bases. The CDR3 totals 18 residues. V was trimmed by 3 bases and J by 0 bases, leaving 19 bases between them. CDR3 nucleotides: TGTGCCAGCAGTTTTCTTGCTCTGGCAGGGCCTAGCACAGATACGCAGTATTTT. Protein product: CASSFLALAGPSTDTQYF.

Comment on this clonotype: As the CDR3 is not closed by the conserved phenylalanine or tryptophan, this likely results from a read error. The DNA is omitted, as the CDR3 cannot be located on it reliably, and the CDR3 follows TCRdb's listing. This sequence joins TRBV30 and TRBJ1-5; the table's D call TRBD1 went unverified against the DNA. Germline V lookup: CDR1 GTSNPN, CDR2 SVGIG (reference sequence). Termini included, the CDR3 measures 13 amino acids. Here the CDR3 reads CAWTAWGDQRQQV.

Regarding this clonotype: It may be a read error: a sequence one base away is much more abundant. V and J are TRBV20-1 and TRBJ2-7; maybe TRBD2 (5 bases). Per the germline V gene, CDR1 is DFQATT and CDR2 is SNEGSKA (reference sequence). Trimming took 1 base from V and 6 from J, leaving 13 bases between them. This CDR3 region has 13 residues. CDR3: CSARGTDEPEQYF. The DNA for the CDR3 is TGCAGTGCTAGAGGGACTGACGAACCCGAGCAGTACTTC.

A few counts support this clonotype. The genes are TRBV12-3 or TRBV12-4 and TRBJ1-4, with a tentative D call TRBD1 (5 bases). This CDR3 is 19 amino acids long. The V end lost 7 bases, the J end lost 1 base, and 25 bases lay between the germline ends. This CDR3 reads CASTQGDEIPQLTNEKLFF. The DNA of the CDR3 is TGTGCCAGCACCCAAGGGGATGAGATACCGCAGCTAACTAATGAAAAACTGTTTTTT.

This clonotype was observed once. A clone one base away is much larger, so this may be a read error. This chain connects TRBV7-9 to TRBJ1-1; 7 bases fit TRBD1. The CDR3 has 15 residues. Germline V gene sequence: CDR1 SEHNR, CDR2 FQNEAQ (reference sequence). In DNA, the CDR3 is TGTGCCAGCAGCTTAGGACAGGGCGCTCACACTGAAGCTTCCTTT. Translating gives CASSLGQGAHTEASF. Based on the CDR3 plus reference TRBV7-9 and TRBJ1-1, the full variable domain is DTGVSQNPRHKITKRGQNVTFRCDPISEHNRLYWYRQTLGQGPEFLTYFQNEAQLEKSRLLSDRFSAERPKGSFSTLEIQRTEQGDSAMYLCASSLGQGAHTEASFGQGTRLTVV.